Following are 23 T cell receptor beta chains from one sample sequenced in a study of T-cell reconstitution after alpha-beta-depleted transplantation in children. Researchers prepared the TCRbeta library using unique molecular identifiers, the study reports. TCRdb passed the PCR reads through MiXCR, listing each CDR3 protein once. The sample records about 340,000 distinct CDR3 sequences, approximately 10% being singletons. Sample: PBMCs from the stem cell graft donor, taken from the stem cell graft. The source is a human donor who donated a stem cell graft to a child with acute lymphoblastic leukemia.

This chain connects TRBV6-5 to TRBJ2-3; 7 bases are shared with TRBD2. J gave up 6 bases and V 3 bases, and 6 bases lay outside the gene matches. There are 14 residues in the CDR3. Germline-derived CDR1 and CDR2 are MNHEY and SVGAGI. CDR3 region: CASSYGGSRDTQYF. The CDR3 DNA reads TGTGCCAGCAGTTATGGCGGGAGCCGTGATACGCAGTATTTT.

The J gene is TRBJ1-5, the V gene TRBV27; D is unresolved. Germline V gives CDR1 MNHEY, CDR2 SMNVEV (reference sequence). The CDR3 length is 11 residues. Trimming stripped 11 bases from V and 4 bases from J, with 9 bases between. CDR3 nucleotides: TGTGCCGCGGGAATGAATCAGCCCCAGCATTTT. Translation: CAAGMNQPQHF.

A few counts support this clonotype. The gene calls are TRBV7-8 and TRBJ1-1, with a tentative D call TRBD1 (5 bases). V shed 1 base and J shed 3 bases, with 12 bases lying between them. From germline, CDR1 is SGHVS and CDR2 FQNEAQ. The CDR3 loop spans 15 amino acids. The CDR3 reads CASSLDGGGDTEAFF. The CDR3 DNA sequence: TGTGCCAGCAGCTTAGACGGGGGTGGGGACACTGAAGCTTTCTTT.

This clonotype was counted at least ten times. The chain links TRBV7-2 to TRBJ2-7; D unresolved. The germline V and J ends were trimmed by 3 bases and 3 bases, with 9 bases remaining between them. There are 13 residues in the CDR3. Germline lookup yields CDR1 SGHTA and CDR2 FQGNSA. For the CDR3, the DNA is TGTGCCAGCAGCTTCCCATCTAGCTACGAGCAGTACTTC. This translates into CASSFPSSYEQYF.

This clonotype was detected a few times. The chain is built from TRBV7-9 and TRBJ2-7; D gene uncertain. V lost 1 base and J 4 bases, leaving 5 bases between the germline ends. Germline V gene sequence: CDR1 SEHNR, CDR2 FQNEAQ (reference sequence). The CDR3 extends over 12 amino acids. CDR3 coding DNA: TGTGCCAGCAGCTTAGGGAAATACGAGCAGTACTTC. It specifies CASSLGKYEQYF. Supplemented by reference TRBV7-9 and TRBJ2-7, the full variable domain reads DTGVSQNPRHKITKRGQNVTFRCDPISEHNRLYWYRQTLGQGPEFLTYFQNEAQLEKSRLLSDRFSAERPKGSFSTLEIQRTEQGDSAMYLCASSLGKYEQYFGPGTRLTVT.

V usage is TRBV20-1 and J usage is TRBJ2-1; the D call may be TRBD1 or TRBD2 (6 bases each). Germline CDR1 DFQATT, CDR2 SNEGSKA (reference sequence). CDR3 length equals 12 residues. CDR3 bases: TGCAGCCCCGGGGGCTTTGGCAATGAGCAGTTCTTC. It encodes CSPGGFGNEQFF.

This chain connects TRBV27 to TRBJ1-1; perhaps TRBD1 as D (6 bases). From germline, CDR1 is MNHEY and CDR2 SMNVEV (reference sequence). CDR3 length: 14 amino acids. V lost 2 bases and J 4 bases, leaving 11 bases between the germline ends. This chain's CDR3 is CASSLQGRVTEAFF. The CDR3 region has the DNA TGTGCCAGCAGTTTACAGGGGAGGGTCACTGAAGCTTTCTTT.

The CDR3 here is CAISGGGSFYEQYF. Written as DNA, the CDR3 is TGTGCCATCAGCGGAGGGGGGTCTTTCTACGAGCAGTACTTC. The V call is TRBV10-3, the J call TRBJ2-7; D may be TRBD1 or TRBD2 (6 bases each). Trimming removed 6 bases at V and 3 bases at J, with 15 bases between. The CDR3 extends over 14 amino acids. Germline CDR1 is ENHRY and CDR2 is SYGVKD.

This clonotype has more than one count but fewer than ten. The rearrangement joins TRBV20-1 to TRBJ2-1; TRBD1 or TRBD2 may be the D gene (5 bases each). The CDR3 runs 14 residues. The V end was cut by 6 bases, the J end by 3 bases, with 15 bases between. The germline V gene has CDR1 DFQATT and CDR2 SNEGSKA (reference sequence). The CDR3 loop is CSAINRDGYNEQFF. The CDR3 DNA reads TGCAGTGCAATAAACCGGGACGGCTACAATGAGCAGTTCTTC.

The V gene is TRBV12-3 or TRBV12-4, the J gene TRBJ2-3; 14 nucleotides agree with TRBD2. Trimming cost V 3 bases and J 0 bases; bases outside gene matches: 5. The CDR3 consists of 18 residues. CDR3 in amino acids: CASSFPTSGRASTDTQYF. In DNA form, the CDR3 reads TGTGCCAGCAGTTTCCCGACTAGCGGGAGGGCAAGCACAGATACGCAGTATTTT.

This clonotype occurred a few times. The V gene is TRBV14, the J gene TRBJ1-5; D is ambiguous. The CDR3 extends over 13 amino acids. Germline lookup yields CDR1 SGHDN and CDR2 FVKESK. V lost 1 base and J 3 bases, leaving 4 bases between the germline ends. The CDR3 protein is CASSQGYNQPQHF. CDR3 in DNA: TGTGCCAGCAGCCAAGGTTACAATCAGCCCCAGCATTTT.

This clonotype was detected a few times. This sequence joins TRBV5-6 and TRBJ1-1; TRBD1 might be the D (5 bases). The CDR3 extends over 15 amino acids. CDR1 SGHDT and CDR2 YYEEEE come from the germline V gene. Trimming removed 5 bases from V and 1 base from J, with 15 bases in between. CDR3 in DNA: TGTGCCAGCAGTTATACGGGACGCCGGAACACTGAAGCTTTCTTT. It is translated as CASSYTGRRNTEAFF.

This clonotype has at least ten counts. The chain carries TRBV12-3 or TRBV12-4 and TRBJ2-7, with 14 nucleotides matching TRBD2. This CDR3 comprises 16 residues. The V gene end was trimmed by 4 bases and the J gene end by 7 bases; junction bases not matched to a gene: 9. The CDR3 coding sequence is TGTGCCAGCAGTTCCGGACTAGCGGGAGGATCGGGAGAGCAGTACTTC. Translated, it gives CASSSGLAGGSGEQYF.

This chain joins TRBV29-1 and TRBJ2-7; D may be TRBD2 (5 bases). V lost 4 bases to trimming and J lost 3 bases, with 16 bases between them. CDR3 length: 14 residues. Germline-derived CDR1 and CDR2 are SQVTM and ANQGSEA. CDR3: CSVAPGFGVYEQYF. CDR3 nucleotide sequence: TGCAGCGTTGCCCCGGGGTTCGGGGTCTACGAGCAGTACTTC.

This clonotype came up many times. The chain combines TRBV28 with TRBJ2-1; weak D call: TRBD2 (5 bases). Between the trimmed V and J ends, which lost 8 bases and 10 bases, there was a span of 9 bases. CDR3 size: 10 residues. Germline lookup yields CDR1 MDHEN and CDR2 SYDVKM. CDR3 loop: CASESSEQFF. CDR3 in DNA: TGTGCCAGCGAGTCTAGCGAGCAGTTCTTC. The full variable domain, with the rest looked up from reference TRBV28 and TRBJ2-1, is DVKVTQSSRYLVKRTGEKVFLECVQDMDHENMFWYRQDPGLGLRLIYFSYDVKMKEKGDIPEGYSVSREKKERFSLILESASTNQTSMYLCASESSEQFFGPGTRLTVL.

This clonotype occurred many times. This chain's CDR3 is CSARGPNSPLHF. The CDR3 nucleotides read TGCAGTGCTAGAGGTCCCAATTCACCCCTCCACTTT. The V gene is TRBV20-1, the J gene TRBJ1-6, with D hard to call. V lost 1 base and J lost 7, with 5 bases in between. From germline, CDR1 is DFQATT and CDR2 SNEGSKA (reference sequence). The CDR3 contains 12 residues.

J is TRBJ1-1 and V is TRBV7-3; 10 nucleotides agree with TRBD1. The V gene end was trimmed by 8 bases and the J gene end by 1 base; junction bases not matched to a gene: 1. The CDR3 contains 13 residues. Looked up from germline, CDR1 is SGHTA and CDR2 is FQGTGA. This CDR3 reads CASRQGANTEAFF. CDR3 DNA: TGTGCCAGCCGACAGGGGGCGAACACTGAAGCTTTCTTT.

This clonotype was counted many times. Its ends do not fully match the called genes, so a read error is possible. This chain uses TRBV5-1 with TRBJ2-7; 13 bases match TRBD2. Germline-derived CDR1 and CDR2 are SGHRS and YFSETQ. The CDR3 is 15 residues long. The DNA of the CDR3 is TGTGCCAGCAGTCTGGGGACTAGCGGGGCCTACGAGCAGTACTTC. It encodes CASSLGTSGAYEQYF.

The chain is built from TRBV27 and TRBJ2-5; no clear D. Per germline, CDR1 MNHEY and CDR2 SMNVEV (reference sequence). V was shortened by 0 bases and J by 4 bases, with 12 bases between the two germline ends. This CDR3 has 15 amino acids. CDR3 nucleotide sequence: TGTGCCAGCAGTTTATCTGGGAACAAGCGAGAGACCCAGTACTTC. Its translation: CASSLSGNKRETQYF.

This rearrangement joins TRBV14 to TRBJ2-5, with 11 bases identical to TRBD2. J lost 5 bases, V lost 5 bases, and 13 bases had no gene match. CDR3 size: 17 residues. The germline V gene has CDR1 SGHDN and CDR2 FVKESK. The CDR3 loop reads CASSTPSGRSIAETQYF. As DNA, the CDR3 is TGTGCCAGCAGCACCCCTAGCGGGAGGTCTATCGCCGAGACCCAGTACTTC.

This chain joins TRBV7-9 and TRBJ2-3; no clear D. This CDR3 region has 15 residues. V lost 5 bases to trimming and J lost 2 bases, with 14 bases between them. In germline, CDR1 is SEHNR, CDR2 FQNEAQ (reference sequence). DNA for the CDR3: TGTGCCAGCAGCCGAAGCTTGCTCGTCACAGATACGCAGTATTTT. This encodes CASSRSLLVTDTQYF.

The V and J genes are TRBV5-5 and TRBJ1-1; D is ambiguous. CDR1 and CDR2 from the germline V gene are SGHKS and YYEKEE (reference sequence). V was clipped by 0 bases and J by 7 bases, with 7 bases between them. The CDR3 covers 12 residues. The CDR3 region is CASSLDLGEAFF. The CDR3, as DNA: TGTGCCAGCAGCTTGGACTTAGGTGAAGCTTTCTTT. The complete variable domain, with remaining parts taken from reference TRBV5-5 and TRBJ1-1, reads DAGVTQSPTHLIKTRGQQVTLRCSPISGHKSVSWYQQVLGQGPQFIFQYYEKEERGRGNFPDRFSARQFPNYSSELNVNALLLGDSALYLCASSLDLGEAFFGQGTRLTVV.

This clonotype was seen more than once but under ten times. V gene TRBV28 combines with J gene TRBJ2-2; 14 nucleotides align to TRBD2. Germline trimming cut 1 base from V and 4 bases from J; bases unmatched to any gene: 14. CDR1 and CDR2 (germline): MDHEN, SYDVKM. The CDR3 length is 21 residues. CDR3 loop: CASSLFTLRTSGRLSTGELFF. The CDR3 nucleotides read TGTGCCAGCAGTTTATTTACCCTGAGGACTAGCGGGAGGCTGAGCACCGGGGAGCTGTTTTTT.